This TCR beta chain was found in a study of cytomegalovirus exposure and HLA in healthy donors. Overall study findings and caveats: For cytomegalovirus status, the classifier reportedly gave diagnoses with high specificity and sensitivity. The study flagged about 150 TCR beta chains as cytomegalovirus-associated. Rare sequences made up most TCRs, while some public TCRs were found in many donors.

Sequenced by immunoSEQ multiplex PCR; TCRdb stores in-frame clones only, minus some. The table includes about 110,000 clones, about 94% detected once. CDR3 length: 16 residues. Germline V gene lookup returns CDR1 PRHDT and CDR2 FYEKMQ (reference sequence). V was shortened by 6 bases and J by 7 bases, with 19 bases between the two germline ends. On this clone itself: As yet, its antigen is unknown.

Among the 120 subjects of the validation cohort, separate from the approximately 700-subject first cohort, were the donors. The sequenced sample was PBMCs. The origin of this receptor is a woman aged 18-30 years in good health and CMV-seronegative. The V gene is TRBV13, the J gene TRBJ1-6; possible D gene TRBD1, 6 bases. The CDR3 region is CASSLRGGLLNSPLHF. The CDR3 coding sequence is TGTGCCAGCAGTCTCCGCGGGGGGCTCCTAAATTCACCCCTCCACTTT. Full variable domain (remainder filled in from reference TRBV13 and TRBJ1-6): AAGVIQSPRHLIKEKRETATLKCYPIPRHDTVYWYQQGPGQDPQFLISFYEKMQSDKGSIPDRFSAQQFSDYHSELNMSSLELGDSALYFCASSLRGGLLNSPLHFGNGTRLTVT.